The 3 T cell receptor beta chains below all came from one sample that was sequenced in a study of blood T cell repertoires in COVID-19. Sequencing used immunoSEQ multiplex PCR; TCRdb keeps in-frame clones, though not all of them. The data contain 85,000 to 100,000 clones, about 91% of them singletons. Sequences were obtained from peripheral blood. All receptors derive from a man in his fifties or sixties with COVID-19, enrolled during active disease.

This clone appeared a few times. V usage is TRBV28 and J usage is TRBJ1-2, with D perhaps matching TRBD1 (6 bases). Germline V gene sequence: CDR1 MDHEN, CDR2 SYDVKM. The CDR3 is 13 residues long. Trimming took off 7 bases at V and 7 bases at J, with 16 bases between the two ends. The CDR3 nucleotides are TGTGCCAGCACCCTAAGCGGACAGTCTGGCTACACCTTC. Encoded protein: CASTLSGQSGYTF.

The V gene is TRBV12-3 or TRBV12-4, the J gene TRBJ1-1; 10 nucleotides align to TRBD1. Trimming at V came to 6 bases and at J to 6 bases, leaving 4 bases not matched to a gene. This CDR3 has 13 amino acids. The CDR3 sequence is CASRMTGGAEAFF. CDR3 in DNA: TGTGCCAGCAGGATGACAGGGGGCGCTGAAGCTTTCTTT.

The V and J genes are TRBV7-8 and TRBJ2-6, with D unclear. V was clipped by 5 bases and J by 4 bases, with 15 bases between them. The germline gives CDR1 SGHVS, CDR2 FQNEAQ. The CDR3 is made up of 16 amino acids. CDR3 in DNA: TGTGCCAGCAGCACCAACACAGTTCCGGGGGCCAACGTCCTGACTTTC. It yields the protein CASSTNTVPGANVLTF.